This TCR beta chain was obtained from a study of tumor-infiltrating lymphocytes in primary liver carcinoma. The length of the CDR3 is 18 residues. CDR1 is MNHNS and CDR2 is SASEGT in the germline V gene. Total RNA and DNA came together from approximately 20-30 mg of bulk tissue without cell sorting. With respect to this clonotype: At one of its ends the junction is not consistent with the germline gene, which may arise from a read error.

Making TCR beta cDNA involved approximately 480 ng total RNA and a constant-region primer. Three rounds of nested multiplex PCR with slightly modified ARM-PCR produced TCR beta libraries. With TRBV1-TRBV30 forward primers and a C-beta reverse primer, the first two PCR rounds were run for around 10 cycles each. One entry per CDR3 protein results from TCRdb running MiXCR on the multiplex PCR reads. Seen here are under 90,000 distinct CDR3 sequences, 72% observed once, and the top ten hold approximately 19%. Sequenced: liver tumor tissue from sampling region 1. The subset was: tumor region T1, superior pole. The receptor was isolated from a man aged 35-49 years with primary liver carcinoma and hepatitis B virus infection. The chain carries TRBV6-1 and TRBJ2-6; D is unclear. CDR3 protein: CASSESRTEWSGANVLTF. In nucleotides, the CDR3 is TGTGCCAGCAGTGAATCTAGGACGGAGTGGTCTGGCGCCAACGTCCTGACTTTC.